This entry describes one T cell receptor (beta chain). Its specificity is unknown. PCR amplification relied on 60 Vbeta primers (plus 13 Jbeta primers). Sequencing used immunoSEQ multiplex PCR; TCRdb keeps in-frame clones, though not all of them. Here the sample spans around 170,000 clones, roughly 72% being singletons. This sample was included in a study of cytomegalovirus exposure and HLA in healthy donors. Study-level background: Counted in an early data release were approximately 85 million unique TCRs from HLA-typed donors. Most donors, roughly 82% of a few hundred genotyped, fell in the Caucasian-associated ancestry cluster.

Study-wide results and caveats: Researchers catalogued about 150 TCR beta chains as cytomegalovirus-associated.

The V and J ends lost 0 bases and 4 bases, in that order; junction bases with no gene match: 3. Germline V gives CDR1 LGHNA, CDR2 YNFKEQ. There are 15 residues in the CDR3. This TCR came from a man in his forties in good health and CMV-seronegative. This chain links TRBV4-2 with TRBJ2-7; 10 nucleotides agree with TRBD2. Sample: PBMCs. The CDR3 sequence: CASSQDRTSGYEQYF. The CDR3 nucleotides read TGTGCCAGCAGCCAAGATAGGACTAGCGGTTACGAGCAGTACTTC.